The next 9 T cell receptor beta chains were all read from a single sample in a study of shared clonotypes between healthy human individuals. Terminally differentiated effector memory CD45RA+ cells were excluded from the naive CD8 cells, which were CD45RO-negative and positively selected for CCR7. Sequencing was performed with immunoSEQ multiplex PCR; in TCRdb, only in-frame clones are kept and a portion is missing. The sample records around 2,000,000 clones, over 85% being singletons. Sequencing used naive CD8+ T cells sorted from blood. The receptors derive from a man younger than 30 in good health.

The genes are TRBV7-3 and TRBJ2-5; possible D gene TRBD2, 6 bases. CDR3 length equals 15 residues. Per germline, CDR1 SGHTA and CDR2 FQGTGA. Trimming removed 2 bases from V and 2 bases from J, with 12 bases in between. The CDR3 nucleotides read TGTGCCAGCAGCTTATTCGCGGGGTCACAAGAGACCCAGTACTTC. This gives the protein CASSLFAGSQETQYF.

V usage is TRBV9 and J usage is TRBJ2-2; 8 positions agree with TRBD2. Germline V CDR1 and CDR2: SGDLS, YYNGEE. V shed 3 bases, J shed 7 bases, and the junction held 8 bases outside the gene matches. CDR3 length equals 15 residues. The CDR3 reads CASSGSGKFGGELFF. The CDR3 region has the DNA TGTGCCAGCAGCGGTAGCGGGAAATTCGGCGGGGAGCTGTTTTTT. Combining the CDR3 with reference TRBV9 and TRBJ2-2 gives the whole variable domain DSGVTQTPKHLITATGQRVTLRCSPRSGDLSVYWYQQSLDQGLQFLIQYYNGEERAKGNILERFSAQQFPDLHSELNLSSLELGDSALYFCASSGSGKFGGELFFGEGSRLTVL.

Comment on this clone: One end of the junction varies from germline; a read error may be responsible. This CDR3 reads CASSLSNRGLENTGELFF. The CDR3, as DNA: TGTGCCAGCAGTCTATCAAACAGGGGGCTAGAGAACACCGGGGAGCTGTTTTTT. The J gene is TRBJ2-2, the V gene TRBV27, with 9 nucleotides matching TRBD1. The CDR3 extends over 18 amino acids. Germline V gives CDR1 MNHEY, CDR2 SMNVEV (reference sequence).

The chain couples TRBV2 to TRBJ2-1; 7 bases map to TRBD2. Unmatched junction bases numbered 3, after V lost 4 bases and J lost 0 bases. The CDR3 runs to 15 residues. Germline V gene lookup returns CDR1 SNHLY and CDR2 FYNNEI. CDR3 loop: CASSGAGSSYNEQFF. CDR3 bases: TGTGCCAGCAGTGGAGCGGGGAGCTCCTACAATGAGCAGTTCTTC.

The gene calls are TRBV29-1 and TRBJ2-1; 7 bases match TRBD2. This CDR3 spans 18 amino acids. The J segment lost 7 bases and the V segment lost 3 bases, leaving 21 bases of the junction unmatched. CDR1 is SQVTM and CDR2 is ANQGSEA in the germline V gene. CDR3 residues: CSVDGASGVPPPKNEQFF. The CDR3 nucleotides are TGCAGCGTTGATGGAGCTAGCGGCGTTCCCCCCCCCAAGAATGAGCAGTTCTTC.

Of note for this clone: The sample has other DNA sequences that encode this CDR3 too. The CDR3 coding sequence is TGCGCCAGCAGCCAAGATGGTCGGGGTAGGGAGACCCAGTACTTC. This translates into CASSQDGRGRETQYF. V gene TRBV4-3 combines with J gene TRBJ2-5; TRBD2 might be the D (5 bases). CDR1 LGHNA and CDR2 YSLEER come from the germline V gene. This CDR3 is built from 15 residues. With 0 bases removed from V and 5 bases from J, the gap between germline ends came to 13 bases.

V and J are TRBV6-5 and TRBJ2-2; no firm D call. The CDR3 contains 12 residues. Germline V gene sequence: CDR1 MNHEY, CDR2 SVGAGI. V dropped 6 bases and J dropped 1 base, with 3 bases sitting between them. The CDR3 here is CASSENTGELFF. CDR3 nucleotide sequence: TGTGCCAGCAGCGAGAACACCGGGGAGCTGTTTTTT.

This chain joins TRBV2 and TRBJ2-7; a weak D match, TRBD1 (5 bases). The CDR3 spans 12 residues. V gave up 11 bases and J gave up 3 bases, with 14 bases separating them. The V gene's germline CDR1 is SNHLY and CDR2 FYNNEI. The CDR3 sequence: CAGRQTNYEQYF. The DNA for the CDR3 is TGTGCCGGTCGACAGACCAACTACGAGCAGTACTTC.

The chain uses TRBV7-6 and TRBJ2-7; 12 bases fit TRBD2. The length of the CDR3 is 14 residues. Germline lookup yields CDR1 SGHVS and CDR2 FNYEAQ. The J segment lost 5 bases and the V segment lost 1 base, leaving 0 bases of the junction unmatched. CDR3: CASSLGLAGDEQYF. DNA for the CDR3: TGTGCCAGCAGCTTAGGACTAGCGGGAGACGAGCAGTACTTC.